This TCR beta chain was captured in a study of blood T cell repertoires in COVID-19. Study-wide background: T cells, B-cell-depleted T cells, or PBMCs provided the cDNA or gDNA that served as material.

Original methodology: Amplification of reference gene primers provided the estimated nucleated cell counts. Generated by immunoSEQ multiplex PCR, the TCRdb table keeps only in-frame clones and is missing some. The V and J calls and clone size come from that table; D and trimming were worked out from the DNA. The sample consists of roughly 81,000 clones, around 81% of them appearing once. Germline-derived CDR1 and CDR2 are SGHRS and YFSETQ. Trimming removed 2 bases at V and 4 bases at J, with 9 bases between. CDR3 size: 13 residues. This clonotype originated in a woman in her sixties or seventies with acute or convalescent COVID-19. The chain links TRBV5-1 to TRBJ2-5; D is perhaps TRBD2 (5 bases). The sample taken for sequencing was peripheral blood. The CDR3 DNA reads as TGCGCCAGCAGCTTCGGGGTCGGAGAGACCCAGTACTTC. Protein sequence: CASSFGVGETQYF.